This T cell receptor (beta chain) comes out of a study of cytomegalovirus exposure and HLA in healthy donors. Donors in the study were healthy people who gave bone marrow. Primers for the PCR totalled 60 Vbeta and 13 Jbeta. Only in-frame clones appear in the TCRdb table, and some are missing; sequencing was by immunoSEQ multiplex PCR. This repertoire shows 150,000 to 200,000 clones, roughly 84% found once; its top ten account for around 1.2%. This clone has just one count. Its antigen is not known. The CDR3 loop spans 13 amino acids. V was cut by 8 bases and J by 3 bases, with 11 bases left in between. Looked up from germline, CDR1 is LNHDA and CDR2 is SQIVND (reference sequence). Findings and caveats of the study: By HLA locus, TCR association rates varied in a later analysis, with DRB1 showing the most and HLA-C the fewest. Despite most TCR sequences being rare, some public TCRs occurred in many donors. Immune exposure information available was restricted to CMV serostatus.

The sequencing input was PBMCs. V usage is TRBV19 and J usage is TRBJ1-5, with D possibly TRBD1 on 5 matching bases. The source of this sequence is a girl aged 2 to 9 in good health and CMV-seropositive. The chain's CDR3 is CASGGTINQPQHF. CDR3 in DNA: TGTGCCAGTGGGGGGACCATCAATCAGCCCCAGCATTTT.